Each of the 24 T cell receptor beta chains below was sequenced from the same sample in a study of T cell responses to AZD1222 COVID-19 vaccine. The protocol was immunoSEQ multiplex PCR, while the TCRdb copy is restricted to in-frame clones and leaves out a portion. The repertoire has roughly 150,000 clones, approximately 93% of them found once; the top ten carry more than 0.9%. Source: peripheral blood, taken 28 days after the second AZD1222 dose. The source is an adult who received the AZD1222 COVID-19 vaccine.

This chain links TRBV5-4 with TRBJ2-7; no reliable D call. There are 13 residues in the CDR3. The ends were cut back, 0 bases at V and 6 bases at J, with 10 bases in the middle. The germline V gene encodes CDR1 SGHNT and CDR2 YYREEE (reference sequence). The CDR3 here is CASSLGTPLEQYF. The CDR3 DNA is TGTGCCAGCAGCTTGGGGACCCCTCTCGAGCAGTACTTC.

The chain links TRBV4-3 to TRBJ2-4; 7 bases map to TRBD1. CDR1 LGHNA and CDR2 YSLEER come from the germline V gene. The CDR3 loop spans 17 amino acids. The ends lost 4 bases at V and 0 bases at J; junction bases unmatched: 9. The CDR3 region is CASSRDSGPLAKNIQYF. The DNA of the CDR3 is TGCGCCAGCAGCCGGGACAGCGGACCCCTAGCCAAAAACATTCAGTACTTC.

The chain combines TRBV4-2 with TRBJ2-3, with TRBD2 identical over 7 bases. This CDR3 is 17 amino acids long. Germline V gives CDR1 LGHNA, CDR2 YNFKEQ. J gave up 1 base and V 1 base, and 8 bases lay outside the gene matches. CDR3 amino acids: CASSQGSSGLGTDTQYF. For the CDR3, the DNA is TGTGCCAGCAGCCAAGGTTCTAGCGGACTCGGCACAGATACGCAGTATTTT.

The chain is built from TRBV5-6 and TRBJ2-1; 9 bases agree with TRBD1. With V trimmed by 6 bases and J by 3 bases, 10 bases remained unmatched. Germline V gene lookup returns CDR1 SGHDT and CDR2 YYEEEE. This CDR3 contains 16 residues. The CDR3 bases are TGTGCCAGCAACCTAGACAGGGGGAAAGTCTACAATGAGCAGTTCTTC. This gives the protein CASNLDRGKVYNEQFF.

The chain is built from TRBV7-9 and TRBJ2-7, with D perhaps matching TRBD1 (6 bases). Germline V lookup: CDR1 SEHNR, CDR2 FQNEAQ (reference sequence). The CDR3 consists of 14 residues. Trimming shortened V by 1 base and J by 3 bases, and 10 bases separated the two germline ends. This chain's CDR3 is CASSLVGQHYEQYF. CDR3 nucleotide sequence: TGTGCCAGCAGCTTAGTTGGACAGCACTACGAGCAGTACTTC.

The chain uses TRBV7-8 and TRBJ2-1; 9 positions match TRBD2. V shed 5 bases, J shed 7 bases, and the junction held 9 bases outside the gene matches. The CDR3 consists of 15 residues. Germline CDR1 SGHVS, CDR2 FQNEAQ. CDR3 protein: CASSRTRTSENEQFF. The CDR3 DNA is TGTGCCAGCAGCCGAACCCGGACTAGCGAGAATGAGCAGTTCTTC.

J is TRBJ2-3 and V is TRBV5-1; D gene unclear. The CDR3 spans 14 residues. V was trimmed by 2 bases and J by 5 bases, leaving 12 bases between them. CDR1 and CDR2 (germline): SGHRS, YFSETQ. The CDR3: CASSFLVGGDTQYF. DNA of the CDR3: TGCGCCAGCAGCTTCCTAGTAGGCGGAGATACGCAGTATTTT.

This clone was recorded only once. The chain joins TRBV11-3 to TRBJ2-7, with D perhaps being TRBD1 or TRBD2 (5 bases each). This CDR3 is 16 amino acids long. CDR1 SGHNT and CDR2 YENEEA come from the germline V gene. V gave up 4 bases and J gave up 3 bases, with 19 bases separating them. Here the CDR3 DNA reads TGTGCCAGCAGCTGTAGTCCCCAGGGACCGGACTACGAGCAGTACTTC. Translated, it gives CASSCSPQGPDYEQYF.

The chain combines TRBV19 with TRBJ2-2; D unclear. The CDR3 covers 14 residues. The germline gives CDR1 LNHDA, CDR2 SQIVND (reference sequence). The V and J ends lost 3 bases and 1 base respectively, with 6 bases between them. As DNA, the CDR3 is TGTGCCAGTAGTATCTATAAGAACACCGGGGAGCTGTTTTTT. Residues: CASSIYKNTGELFF. The full variable domain, rest sourced from reference TRBV19 and TRBJ2-2, is DGGITQSPKYLFRKEGQNVTLSCEQNLNHDAMYWYRQDPGQGLRLIYYSQIVNDFQKGDIAEGYSVSREKKESFPLTVTSAQKNPTAFYLCASSIYKNTGELFFGEGSRLTVL.

The chain couples TRBV4-3 to TRBJ2-5, with 11 bases fitting TRBD2. Losses at the gene ends were 0 bases for V and 5 bases for J; bases not matched to a gene: 5. From germline, CDR1 is LGHNA and CDR2 YSLEER. This CDR3 is built from 16 residues. In DNA form, the CDR3 reads TGCGCCAGCAGCCAAGATTTCCCTAGCGGGGGGGAGACCCAGTACTTC. This sequence encodes CASSQDFPSGGETQYF.

The chain links TRBV19 to TRBJ1-3; possibly TRBD1 for D (6 bases). V lost 8 bases and J 4 bases, leaving 9 bases between the germline ends. CDR1 and CDR2 (germline): LNHDA, SQIVND (reference sequence). CDR3 length: 12 amino acids. The CDR3 region is CASPGAGNTIYF. In DNA, the CDR3 is TGTGCCAGTCCAGGGGCAGGAAACACCATATATTTT.

The CDR3 DNA is TGTGCCAGCAGCGCGTCCGGGCAGGGGACCTACGAGCAGTACTTC. Protein sequence: CASSASGQGTYEQYF. The chain joins TRBV5-4 to TRBJ2-7; D may be TRBD1 (6 bases). CDR1 and CDR2 from the germline V gene are SGHNT and YYREEE (reference sequence). The CDR3 extends over 15 amino acids. Trimming stripped 4 bases from V and 2 bases from J, with 16 bases between.

This rearrangement joins TRBV4-3 to TRBJ1-1; 8 bases are a match to TRBD1. Germline loops: CDR1 LGHNA, CDR2 YSLEER. This CDR3 spans 17 amino acids. Germline trimming cut 0 bases from V and 5 bases from J; bases unmatched to any gene: 11. CDR3 amino acids: CASSQDSDRGAATEAFF. In nucleotides, the CDR3 is TGCGCCAGCAGCCAAGATTCCGACAGGGGCGCAGCAACTGAAGCTTTCTTT.

The CDR3 here is CASSVATSGLGGPLHF. The CDR3 bases are TGTGCCAGCAGCGTAGCTACGAGCGGATTGGGAGGTCCCCTCCACTTT. The genes are TRBV9 and TRBJ1-6; no clear D. The V gene's germline CDR1 is SGDLS and CDR2 YYNGEE. The V end lost 0 bases, the J end lost 13 bases, and 20 bases lay between the germline ends. This CDR3 contains 16 residues.

The chain links TRBV5-6 to TRBJ2-5; D not certain. Between the trimmed V and J ends, which lost 3 bases and 0 bases, there was a span of 12 bases. CDR3 length equals 15 residues. Germline V gene sequence: CDR1 SGHDT, CDR2 YYEEEE. For the CDR3, the DNA is TGTGCCAGCAGCTCGGACCGCCTAGACCAAGAGACCCAGTACTTC. It is translated as CASSSDRLDQETQYF.

The chain links TRBV2 to TRBJ2-2; 9 nucleotides line up with TRBD1. CDR1 is SNHLY and CDR2 is FYNNEI in the germline V gene. V was clipped by 7 bases and J by 3 bases; unmatched bases: 3. The CDR3 totals 14 residues. In DNA form, the CDR3 reads TGTGCCAGCACGGGACAGGGATACACCGGGGAGCTGTTTTTT. As protein: CASTGQGYTGELFF. Full variable domain (rest looked up from reference TRBV2 and TRBJ2-2): EPEVTQTPSHQVTQMGQEVILRCVPISNHLYFYWYRQILGQKVEFLVSFYNNEISEKSEIFDDQFSVERPDGSNFTLKIRSTKLEDSAMYFCASTGQGYTGELFFGEGSRLTVL.

The V call is TRBV5-1, the J call TRBJ2-3; tentative D call: TRBD2 (6 bases). The V and J ends lost 4 bases and 5 bases respectively, with 11 bases between them. The CDR3 loop spans 13 amino acids. The germline V gene has CDR1 SGHRS and CDR2 YFSETQ. Written as DNA, the CDR3 is TGCGCCAGCAGCCCCGGGGGAGAAGATACGCAGTATTTT. It encodes CASSPGGEDTQYF.

This chain links TRBV4-2 with TRBJ2-3; D is possibly TRBD1 (5 bases). Trimming removed 8 bases at V and 2 bases at J, with 17 bases between. The CDR3 has 15 amino acids. Germline CDR1 is LGHNA and CDR2 is YNFKEQ. DNA for the CDR3: TGTGCCAGCGGGTTAGACAGCTTATCCACAGATACGCAGTATTTT. This translates into CASGLDSLSTDTQYF.

This sequence joins TRBV11-3 and TRBJ2-7; no reliable D call. The CDR3 is made up of 13 amino acids. Germline CDR1 SGHNT, CDR2 YENEEA. V was cut by 1 base and J by 4 bases, with 8 bases left in between. CDR3 loop: CASSLGGEYEQYF. CDR3 bases: TGTGCCAGCAGCTTAGGTGGAGAGTACGAGCAGTACTTC.

V usage is TRBV27 and J usage is TRBJ1-2, with a weak D call TRBD1 (6 bases). V dropped 4 bases and J dropped 8 bases, with 17 bases sitting between them. Per the germline V gene, CDR1 is MNHEY and CDR2 is SMNVEV (reference sequence). This CDR3 spans 14 amino acids. Here the CDR3 reads CASSSPELGAGYTF. CDR3 DNA: TGTGCCAGCAGTTCCCCGGAGCTGGGGGCGGGCTACACCTTC.

The chain couples TRBV28 to TRBJ2-7; D is ambiguous. Trimming removed 6 bases from V and 0 bases from J, with 9 bases in between. The CDR3 covers 13 residues. The germline CDR1 and CDR2 sequences are MDHEN and SYDVKM. The CDR3 coding sequence is TGTGCCAGCAGGGTGGGCGGCTCCTACGAGCAGTACTTC. Its translation is CASRVGGSYEQYF.

This rearrangement joins TRBV27 to TRBJ2-5; 8 bases match TRBD1. CDR3 length: 15 residues. The V and J ends lost 7 bases and 5 bases, in that order; junction bases with no gene match: 12. Per the germline V gene, CDR1 is MNHEY and CDR2 is SMNVEV (reference sequence). CDR3 residues: CASKPDRGGGETQYF. In DNA, the CDR3 is TGTGCCAGCAAGCCCGACAGGGGCGGTGGGGAGACCCAGTACTTC.

V and J are TRBV19 and TRBJ2-2; 9 bases line up with TRBD2. Looked up from germline, CDR1 is LNHDA and CDR2 is SQIVND (reference sequence). There are 15 residues in the CDR3. V shed 3 bases, J shed 4 bases, and the junction held 3 bases outside the gene matches. Here the CDR3 reads CASSILAGSTGELFF. Written as DNA, the CDR3 is TGTGCCAGTAGTATCCTAGCGGGGAGCACCGGGGAGCTGTTTTTT.

V is TRBV19 and J is TRBJ1-4; no clear D gene. V was shortened by 3 bases and J by 7 bases, with 12 bases between the two germline ends. Germline lookup yields CDR1 LNHDA and CDR2 SQIVND (reference sequence). The CDR3 has 14 amino acids. This CDR3 is CASSIYRDGEKLFF. The CDR3 bases are TGTGCCAGTAGTATTTATCGGGATGGTGAAAAACTGTTTTTT.